These 17 T cell receptor beta chains came from one sample sequenced in a study of response to subunit inactivated influenza vaccine. TCRdb re-called the RT-PCR reads through MiXCR, storing one row per CDR3 protein. The sample has around 300,000 distinct CDR3 sequences, about 20% seen once. Sequenced here: PBMCs from blood, sampled approximately 20 months after vaccination. These TCRs come from a man between 50 and 69 years old who received an inactivated influenza vaccine.

V usage is TRBV27 and J usage is TRBJ2-1, with D unresolved. Deletions cut 3 bases from V and 1 base from J, with 13 bases between. The CDR3 runs to 16 residues. Germline V gives CDR1 MNHEY, CDR2 SMNVEV (reference sequence). The CDR3 region is CASSLLVGRSYNEQFF. The CDR3, as DNA: TGTGCCAGCAGTTTGTTGGTTGGAAGGTCCTACAATGAGCAGTTCTTC.

The V and J genes are TRBV5-1 and TRBJ2-2, with a possible D match to TRBD2 (6 bases). CDR3 length: 19 amino acids. V was cut by 0 bases and J by 0 bases, with 18 bases left in between. Looked up from germline, CDR1 is SGHRS and CDR2 is YFSETQ. The CDR3 DNA sequence: TGCGCCAGCAGCTTGGGGCTTGGGCGGACTAATTCGAACACCGGGGAGCTGTTTTTT. Its protein is CASSLGLGRTNSNTGELFF.

The rearrangement joins TRBV7-2 to TRBJ2-1; D is unclear. The CDR3 runs 14 residues. Trimming removed 2 bases from V and 3 bases from J, with 8 bases in between. Germline lookup yields CDR1 SGHTA and CDR2 FQGNSA. The DNA of the CDR3 is TGTGCCAGCAGCTTAAACAGAAACTACAATGAGCAGTTCTTC. Its protein product is CASSLNRNYNEQFF.

V is TRBV12-3 or TRBV12-4 and J is TRBJ2-7, with 11 bases identical to TRBD1. This CDR3 comprises 14 residues. The V segment lost 2 bases and the J segment 5 bases; nucleotides outside the gene matches: 2. CDR3 region: CASSLRTGGNEQYF. For the CDR3, the DNA is TGTGCCAGCAGTTTAAGGACAGGGGGCAACGAGCAGTACTTC.

The V gene is TRBV12-3 or TRBV12-4, the J gene TRBJ2-3; 11 bases map to TRBD2. The CDR3 consists of 18 residues. V was clipped by 6 bases and J by 3 bases; unmatched bases: 14. CDR3 bases: TGTGCCAGCAGCCAGGCCCCGGGGACTAGCGGCCGTACAGATACGCAGTATTTT. This gives the protein CASSQAPGTSGRTDTQYF.

The genes are TRBV20-1 and TRBJ2-2, with D tentatively TRBD1 or TRBD2 (6 bases each). V lost 6 bases, J lost 5 bases, and 13 bases lay in between. Per the germline V gene, CDR1 is DFQATT and CDR2 is SNEGSKA (reference sequence). The length of the CDR3 is 13 residues. CDR3 bases: TGCAGTGCGAACCGAGGGGGGACCGGGGAGCTGTTTTTT. Residues: CSANRGGTGELFF.

This clonotype has only a few counts. The chain couples TRBV4-2 to TRBJ2-3; weak D call: TRBD2 (6 bases). CDR3 size: 15 residues. V was clipped by 0 bases and J by 4 bases, with 11 bases between them. CDR1 LGHNA and CDR2 YNFKEQ come from the germline V gene. CDR3 DNA: TGTGCCAGCAGCCAAGATCGGAGGGCCGCAGATACGCAGTATTTT. Translated: CASSQDRRAADTQYF.

V gene TRBV20-1 combines with J gene TRBJ2-7, with D maybe TRBD2 (6 bases). CDR3 length equals 13 residues. Germline-derived CDR1 and CDR2 are DFQATT and SNEGSKA (reference sequence). Trimming removed 3 bases from V and 3 bases from J, with 12 bases in between. The CDR3 DNA sequence: TGCAGTGCTAGCGGGGGAAGTTTCTACGAGCAGTACTTC. Translated: CSASGGSFYEQYF.

This clonotype was detected only a few times. This sequence joins TRBV15 and TRBJ2-1; TRBD2 matches 9 bases. The CDR3 spans 15 residues. The germline CDR1 and CDR2 sequences are LNHNV and YYDKDF (reference sequence). After removal of 1 base from V and 9 bases from J, the junction contained 7 bases not matched to a gene. CDR3 residues: CATSRVSGSFVEQFF. CDR3 nucleotide sequence: TGTGCCACCAGCAGAGTTAGCGGGAGTTTCGTTGAGCAGTTCTTC.

This chain connects TRBV2 to TRBJ1-2; D remains unclear. CDR3 length: 14 amino acids. The germline gives CDR1 SNHLY, CDR2 FYNNEI. Trimming removed 6 bases at V and 1 base at J, with 12 bases between. CDR3 in amino acids: CASRRIKVNYGYTF. CDR3 coding DNA: TGTGCCAGCAGACGGATCAAAGTTAACTATGGCTACACCTTC.

In the case of this clonotype: This clone may be a read error of a much larger clone one base away. The chain employs TRBV27 and TRBJ1-6, with TRBD1 identical over 8 bases. The CDR3 contains 15 residues. V gave up 5 bases and J gave up 6 bases; unmatched junction bases: 6. CDR1 is MNHEY, CDR2 SMNVEV, per germline (reference sequence). CDR3 in DNA: TGTGCCAGCAGTACCAGGGGGCGCGGTAATTCACCCCTCCACTTT. Its protein product is CASSTRGRGNSPLHF.

This clonotype was observed a few times. The V and J genes are TRBV20-1 and TRBJ1-5; D uncertain. This CDR3 is built from 14 residues. Germline V gene lookup returns CDR1 DFQATT and CDR2 SNEGSKA (reference sequence). V was trimmed by 0 bases and J by 7 bases, leaving 13 bases between them. Here the CDR3 DNA reads TGCAGTGCTAGAGATCGACAAGCGGTACAGCCCCAGCATTTT. This codes for CSARDRQAVQPQHF.

The chain carries TRBV6-4 and TRBJ1-1, with D possibly being TRBD1 (5 bases). The CDR3 is 13 residues long. The germline gives CDR1 MRHNA, CDR2 SNTAGT. The V and J ends lost 0 bases and 4 bases respectively, with 6 bases between them. This CDR3 is CASSDSGGTEAFF. CDR3 DNA: TGTGCCAGCAGTGACTCGGGGGGCACTGAAGCTTTCTTT.

This clonotype was observed a handful of times. The chain has TRBV7-2 and TRBJ1-1, with 7 bases that match TRBD1. V gave up 1 base and J gave up 6 bases; unmatched junction bases: 5. The length of the CDR3 is 14 residues. Germline CDR1 reads SGHTA; CDR2 reads FQGNSA. In nucleotides, the CDR3 is TGTGCCAGCAGCTTAGTAGGGGGCGTGGCTGAAGCTTTCTTT. Its protein product is CASSLVGGVAEAFF. The variable domain in full, completed from reference TRBV7-2 and TRBJ1-1, reads GAGVSQSPSNKVTEKGKDVELRCDPISGHTALYWYRQSLGQGLEFLIYFQGNSAPDKSGLPSDRFSAERTGGSVSTLTIQRTQQEDSAVYLCASSLVGGVAEAFFGQGTRLTVV.

This clonotype was counted between two and nine times. The chain has TRBV4-3 and TRBJ2-7; 8 bases map to TRBD1. The trim removed 4 bases at V and 7 bases at J, leaving 9 bases unmatched. Germline V gives CDR1 LGHNA, CDR2 YSLEER. The CDR3 is made up of 14 amino acids. CDR3 nucleotides: TGCGCCAGCAGCCTCGGGACAGGCCCCCTGGAGCAGTACTTC. Protein sequence: CASSLGTGPLEQYF.

This clonotype was seen a few times. The rearrangement joins TRBV2 to TRBJ2-3; the match to TRBD2 covers 10 bases. Unmatched junction bases numbered 6, after V lost 6 bases and J lost 3 bases. The CDR3 runs 15 residues. Per germline, CDR1 SNHLY and CDR2 FYNNEI. DNA for the CDR3: TGTGCCAGCAGGGGAGCGGGGGGGAGGACAGATACGCAGTATTTT. It yields the protein CASRGAGGRTDTQYF.

This clonotype was found a few times. The chain uses TRBV6-1 and TRBJ1-3, with a weak D call TRBD1 (6 bases). The germline CDR1 and CDR2 sequences are MNHNS and SASEGT. The CDR3 runs to 15 residues. The ends were cut back, 6 bases at V and 0 bases at J, with 12 bases in the middle. The CDR3 nucleotides read TGTGCCAGCAGGGGGGCCATCGTCTCTGGAAACACCATATATTTT. Protein sequence: CASRGAIVSGNTIYF.